One T cell receptor (beta chain) is described in this entry. Its antigen is still unknown. The data belong to a study of cytomegalovirus exposure and HLA in healthy donors. V lost 3 bases and J 10 bases, leaving 19 bases between the germline ends. Germline CDR1 reads SGHDT; CDR2 reads YYEEEE. The CDR3 runs to 14 residues. In the PCR, 60 Vbeta and 13 Jbeta primers were used. The protocol was immunoSEQ multiplex PCR, while the TCRdb copy is restricted to in-frame clones and leaves out a portion. The sample records around 150,000 clones, approximately 80% being singletons. Broader study findings: An analysis done earlier found most TCR beta V segments productive about 87% or about 30% of the time.

The clonotype comes from a man aged 35 to 55 in good health and CMV-seronegative. The sequenced sample consisted of PBMCs. The V and J genes are TRBV5-6 and TRBJ1-2; D is undetermined. CDR3 sequence: CASSSLTPGFPYTF. CDR3 sequence (DNA): TGTGCCAGCAGCTCCCTTACCCCAGGATTCCCCTACACCTTC.